This is a list of T cell receptor beta chains from one sample in a study of T cell responses to AZD1222 COVID-19 vaccine. Assay: immunoSEQ multiplex PCR; the TCRdb copy retains only in-frame clones and omits some. Altogether approximately 110,000 clones are present, about 85% being singletons, with the ten largest covering 2% to 3%. Sample: peripheral blood, taken 28 days after the second AZD1222 dose. Every receptor here comes from an adult who received the AZD1222 COVID-19 vaccine. The CDR3 runs from the conserved cysteine through the conserved F or W. A D gene is named only where the DNA matches it firmly. Not all rows give a size; the values are once, few, many and, for expanded clones, a class.

v_gene	abundance	d_gene	len	j_gene	CDR3nt	CDR3aa
TRBV10-1	.	.	12	TRBJ2-5	TGCGCCAGCAGGTTAGCTCAAGAGACCCAGTACTTC	CASRLAQETQYF
TRBV6-6	.	.	16	TRBJ2-1	TGTGCCAGCAGTCGAAGGGGACACAGCTCCTACAATGAGCAGTTCTTC	CASSRRGHSSYNEQFF
TRBV5-1	.	.	14	TRBJ2-7	TGCGCCAGCAGCTTGGGGCGGGGCTCCTACGAGCAGTACTTC	CASSLGRGSYEQYF
TRBV29-1	.	TRBD2	17	TRBJ2-1	TGCAGCGGGAGAGGCGGGAGGTCGGACTCAGCGGCAAATGAGCAGTTCTTC	CSGRGGRSDSAANEQFF
TRBV29-1	.	TRBD1	14	TRBJ2-7	TGCAGCGTTTCTACCGGGACAGGGGGCGACGAGCAGTACTTC	CSVSTGTGGDEQYF
TRBV2	.	TRBD1	13	TRBJ2-7	TGTGCCAGCAGAGGGACAGGGGGCATCGAGCAGTACTTC	CASRGTGGIEQYF
TRBV29-1	.	TRBD2	14	TRBJ2-3	TGCAGCGTGGGGACTAGCGGAAGCACAGATACGCAGTATTTT	CSVGTSGSTDTQYF
TRBV2	few	TRBD2	14	TRBJ2-7	TGTGCCAGCAGTGAAACTAGCGGGCTTTACGAGCAGTACTTC	CASSETSGLYEQYF
TRBV28	.	TRBD1	15	TRBJ2-7	TGTGCCAGCAGGGGCTTGGACAGGGGGGCCTACGAGCAGTACTTC	CASRGLDRGAYEQYF
TRBV7-9	.	TRBD2	19	TRBJ2-1	TGTGCCAGCAGCTTAGGGCCACTAGCGGGAGGGAGCTCCTACAATGAGCAGTTCTTC	CASSLGPLAGGSSYNEQFF
TRBV7-8	.	.	17	TRBJ1-5	TGTGCCAGCAGCTCTAACCCAGGGAGGGCTTCCAATCAGCCCCAGCATTTT	CASSSNPGRASNQPQHF
TRBV29-1	once	TRBD1	13	TRBJ2-7	TGCAGCGCCAGACAGGGGGCGACTTACGAGCAGTACTTC	CSARQGATYEQYF